Presented here are 12 T cell receptor beta chains from one specimen sequenced in a study of identical twins. MiXCR was run by TCRdb on the 5' RACE reads, yielding one entry per CDR3 protein. Altogether hundreds of thousands of distinct CDR3 sequences are present, 18% being singletons, with the ten largest covering about an eighth. The same data also contributed to another study, on T cells expressing NK-cell markers.

Sequencing was done on a sample of PBMCs. Receptor source: a woman between 18 and 29 years old in good health.

V usage is TRBV18 and J usage is TRBJ2-7; 9 bases align to TRBD2. Losses at the gene ends were 1 base for V and 2 bases for J; bases not matched to a gene: 9. Germline V lookup: CDR1 KGHSH, CDR2 LQKENI. CDR3 length equals 17 residues. In DNA form, the CDR3 reads TGTGCCAGCTCACCACTCCGTTCAGGCGGGGGGGCCTACGAGCAGTACTTC. The encoded protein is CASSPLRSGGGAYEQYF.

This clonotype was counted between two and nine times. The rearrangement links TRBV9 to TRBJ2-3, with TRBD2 identical over 11 bases. The CDR3 contains 18 residues. Trimming removed 0 bases from V and 6 bases from J; junction bases left unmatched: 12. Germline V gene lookup returns CDR1 SGDLS and CDR2 YYNGEE. CDR3 DNA: TGTGCCAGCAGCGTAGATGAGACTAGCGGGGCTCCGGGCGATACGCAGTATTTT. Translating it yields CASSVDETSGAPGDTQYF.

The chain recombines TRBV20-1 with TRBJ2-5; possible D gene TRBD2, 5 bases. With 6 bases removed from V and 4 bases from J, the gap between germline ends came to 9 bases. Germline-derived CDR1 and CDR2 are DFQATT and SNEGSKA (reference sequence). The length of the CDR3 is 11 residues. In DNA, the CDR3 is TGCAGTGCCACCAGCGGAGAGACCCAGTACTTC. This encodes CSATSGETQYF.

CDR3 sequence reads: CASSLAGARTDTQYF. As DNA, the CDR3 is TGTGCCAGCAGTTTAGCGGGGGCCCGCACAGATACGCAGTATTTT. J is TRBJ2-3 and V is TRBV6-5; 9 bases align to TRBD2. Germline V lookup: CDR1 MNHEY, CDR2 SVGAGI. This CDR3 has 15 amino acids. V lost 4 bases to trimming and J lost 1 base; unmatched junction nucleotides: 3.

The chain has TRBV5-1 and TRBJ2-5; weak D call: TRBD2 (5 bases). CDR1 is SGHRS, CDR2 YFSETQ, per germline. Trimming stripped 4 bases from V and 4 bases from J, with 11 bases between. The CDR3 has 13 residues. CDR3 sequence: CASSGIGGETQYF. For the CDR3, the DNA is TGCGCCAGCAGCGGAATAGGAGGAGAGACCCAGTACTTC.

This clonotype has ten or more counts. V usage is TRBV3-1 and J usage is TRBJ2-1; D is perhaps TRBD2 (5 bases). CDR1 is LGHDT, CDR2 YNNKEL, per germline (reference sequence). CDR3 size: 12 residues. V lost 4 bases and J 10 bases, leaving 11 bases between the germline ends. CDR3 protein: CASSPTRGEQFF. CDR3 nucleotides: TGTGCCAGCAGCCCGACCAGAGGGGAGCAGTTCTTC.

The V and J genes are TRBV6-6 and TRBJ2-7; no clear D gene. V was shortened by 2 bases and J by 4 bases, with 9 bases between the two germline ends. Germline V CDR1 and CDR2: MNHNY, SVGAGI (reference sequence). CDR3 length: 13 amino acids. The CDR3, as DNA: TGTGCCAGCAGTTACGCTCGCCGGTACGAGCAGTACTTC. It yields the protein CASSYARRYEQYF.

This clonotype was found a few times. The chain has TRBV27 and TRBJ2-7; 8 bases map to TRBD1. The CDR3 extends over 14 amino acids. V trimming: 8 bases; J trimming: 3 bases; junction bases outside the gene matches: 9. Looked up from germline, CDR1 is MNHEY and CDR2 is SMNVEV (reference sequence). CDR3 nucleotide sequence: TGTGCCAGCGGATTTACAGGGGGTGGCTACGAGCAGTACTTC. It is translated as CASGFTGGGYEQYF.

This clonotype appeared a few times. The chain has TRBV20-1 and TRBJ2-1; 9 bases line up with TRBD2. The germline V gene has CDR1 DFQATT and CDR2 SNEGSKA (reference sequence). The CDR3 spans 17 residues. With 5 bases clipped from V and 1 base from J, the junction kept 12 bases outside the gene matches. Here the CDR3 DNA reads TGCAGTGCTCCTGCGCGGGAGGGCCGGAAATCCTACAATGAGCAGTTCTTC. It yields the protein CSAPAREGRKSYNEQFF.

The chain couples TRBV6-6 to TRBJ2-5; D call uncertain. The germline V gene encodes CDR1 MNHNY and CDR2 SVGAGI (reference sequence). V lost 6 bases to trimming and J lost 5 bases, with 10 bases between them. CDR3 length: 12 residues. DNA for the CDR3: TGTGCCAGCAGAAACCATTTGGAGACCCAGTACTTC. Translating it yields CASRNHLETQYF.

This clonotype was counted a few times. The gene calls are TRBV5-1 and TRBJ1-2, with D perhaps TRBD1 (5 bases). Germline V lookup: CDR1 SGHRS, CDR2 YFSETQ. This CDR3 is 14 amino acids long. The V end was cut by 2 bases, the J end by 11 bases, with 19 bases between. The CDR3 is CASSFAGRDFGYTF. The CDR3 DNA is TGCGCCAGCAGCTTCGCGGGCAGGGATTTTGGATACACCTTC.

A few counts support this clonotype. The J gene is TRBJ1-1, the V gene TRBV20-1, with D possibly being TRBD1 (5 bases). Germline V gene data show CDR1 as DFQATT and CDR2 as SNEGSKA (reference sequence). Trimming pared 6 bases from V and 5 bases from J, leaving 13 bases between. The CDR3 covers 12 residues. The CDR3 reads CSADREGTEAFF. The CDR3 DNA is TGCAGTGCCGATCGAGAGGGGACTGAAGCTTTCTTT.